The rows below give T cell receptor beta chains drawn from one sample of a study of technical replicates of blood from several donors. Repertoires were generated with immunoSEQ multiplex PCR, while TCRdb's copy carries only in-frame clones and drops some. Of tens of thousands of clones in the sample, 95% to 98% were seen once. Sequences were obtained from T cells isolated from PBMCs. All receptors come from a human donor in good health. The CDR3 runs from the conserved cysteine through the conserved F or W. D genes are given only for firm matches. Not every row has a clone size; where given, it reads once, few, many or a size class.

cdr3_length: 10; v_call: TRBV30; j_call: TRBJ1-2; d_call: .; clone_size: .; cdr3_aa: CAGGARGYTF; cdr3_nt: TGTGCCGGCGGGGCCCGGGGCTACACCTTC
cdr3_length: 18; v_call: TRBV7-8; j_call: TRBJ2-1; d_call: TRBD2; clone_size: .; cdr3_aa: CASSLEGLREGPYNEQFF; cdr3_nt: TGTGCCAGCAGCTTAGAAGGTCTGCGGGAGGGTCCCTACAATGAGCAGTTCTTC
cdr3_length: 15; v_call: TRBV9; j_call: TRBJ2-3; d_call: TRBD1; clone_size: .; cdr3_aa: CASSRMTGSTDTQYF; cdr3_nt: TGTGCCAGCAGTCGAATGACAGGGAGCACAGATACGCAGTATTTT
cdr3_length: 13; v_call: TRBV11-2; j_call: TRBJ1-1; d_call: .; clone_size: few; cdr3_aa: CASSTQENTEAFF; cdr3_nt: TGTGCCAGCAGCACACAGGAGAACACTGAAGCTTTCTTT
cdr3_length: 15; v_call: TRBV27; j_call: TRBJ1-5; d_call: TRBD1; clone_size: .; cdr3_aa: CASSSTTGGGQPQHF; cdr3_nt: TGTGCCAGCAGTTCCACCACAGGGGGCGGTCAGCCCCAGCATTTT
cdr3_length: 14; v_call: TRBV5-4; j_call: TRBJ1-3; d_call: .; clone_size: few; cdr3_aa: CASSPGYSGNTIYF; cdr3_nt: TGTGCCAGCAGCCCAGGATACTCTGGAAACACCATATATTTT
cdr3_length: 17; v_call: TRBV5-1; j_call: TRBJ2-2; d_call: TRBD2; clone_size: .; cdr3_aa: CASSSLRAGENTGELFF; cdr3_nt: TGCGCCAGCAGCTCCCTAAGGGCGGGGGAAAACACCGGGGAGCTGTTTTTT
cdr3_length: 13; v_call: TRBV6-5; j_call: TRBJ2-7; d_call: .; clone_size: .; cdr3_aa: CASGLPREDEQYF; cdr3_nt: TGTGCCAGCGGCCTACCCAGGGAGGACGAGCAGTACTTC
cdr3_length: 17; v_call: TRBV5-4; j_call: TRBJ1-4; d_call: .; clone_size: .; cdr3_aa: CASSFKFQGATNEKLFF; cdr3_nt: TGTGCCAGCAGCTTTAAATTCCAGGGTGCAACTAATGAAAAACTGTTTTTT
cdr3_length: 15; v_call: TRBV28; j_call: TRBJ1-5; d_call: TRBD1; clone_size: .; cdr3_aa: CASSRGTAQNQPQHF; cdr3_nt: TGTGCCAGCAGTCGGGGGACAGCGCAAAATCAGCCCCAGCATTTT
cdr3_length: 16; v_call: TRBV4-1; j_call: TRBJ2-1; d_call: TRBD1; clone_size: .; cdr3_aa: CASSQIGTGLGGEQFF; cdr3_nt: TGCGCCAGCAGCCAGATCGGGACAGGTCTGGGTGGTGAGCAGTTCTTC
cdr3_length: 14; v_call: TRBV18; j_call: TRBJ2-7; d_call: .; clone_size: .; cdr3_aa: CASSPPGVVFEQYF; cdr3_nt: TGTGCCAGCTCACCTCCGGGAGTAGTGTTCGAGCAGTACTTC
cdr3_length: 13; v_call: TRBV19; j_call: TRBJ1-1; d_call: .; clone_size: .; cdr3_aa: CASSILLSTEAFF; cdr3_nt: TGTGCCAGTAGTATATTGTTATCCACTGAAGCTTTCTTT
cdr3_length: 14; v_call: TRBV27; j_call: TRBJ1-2; d_call: TRBD1; clone_size: .; cdr3_aa: CASRRQGGAGGYTF; cdr3_nt: TGTGCCAGTCGTCGACAGGGGGGCGCCGGTGGCTACACCTTC
cdr3_length: 15; v_call: TRBV5-6; j_call: TRBJ2-5; d_call: TRBD1; clone_size: .; cdr3_aa: CASSLTGGAVETQYF; cdr3_nt: TGTGCCAGCAGCCTGACAGGGGGCGCGGTAGAGACCCAGTACTTC
cdr3_length: 12; v_call: TRBV15; j_call: TRBJ1-2; d_call: .; clone_size: once; cdr3_aa: CATSRQGHGYTF; cdr3_nt: TGTGCCACCAGCAGACAGGGGCATGGCTACACCTTC
cdr3_length: 19; v_call: TRBV29-1; j_call: TRBJ2-4; d_call: TRBD1; clone_size: .; cdr3_aa: CSVRSGGQGPTLAKNIQYF; cdr3_nt: TGCAGCGTTCGATCAGGGGGACAGGGCCCAACTCTAGCCAAAAACATTCAGTACTTC
cdr3_length: 15; v_call: TRBV1; j_call: TRBJ1-2; d_call: .; clone_size: .; cdr3_aa: CTSISTGGTNYGYTF; cdr3_nt: TGCACCAGCATATCGACAGGGGGAACTAACTATGGCTACACCTTC
cdr3_length: 16; v_call: TRBV6-5; j_call: TRBJ2-5; d_call: .; clone_size: .; cdr3_aa: CASSYSLTGSRETQYF; cdr3_nt: TGTGCCAGCAGTTACTCTTTGACTGGCTCGAGGGAGACCCAGTACTTC
cdr3_length: 16; v_call: TRBV5-1; j_call: TRBJ2-7; d_call: TRBD1; clone_size: .; cdr3_aa: CASSPGQGKIAYEQYF; cdr3_nt: TGCGCCAGCAGCCCGGGACAGGGTAAGATAGCCTACGAGCAGTACTTC
cdr3_length: 15; v_call: TRBV19; j_call: TRBJ2-1; d_call: .; clone_size: .; cdr3_aa: CASAHRAPLNNEQFF; cdr3_nt: TGTGCCAGCGCCCACAGGGCTCCCTTAAACAATGAGCAGTTCTTC
cdr3_length: 14; v_call: TRBV21-1; j_call: TRBJ1-1; d_call: .; clone_size: .; cdr3_aa: CASSKNRGLAEAFF; cdr3_nt: TGTGCCAGCAGCAAAAACAGGGGGCTCGCTGAAGCTTTCTTT
cdr3_length: 14; v_call: TRBV19; j_call: TRBJ1-1; d_call: .; clone_size: .; cdr3_aa: CASSIFRENTEAFF; cdr3_nt: TGTGCCAGTAGTATTTTTCGGGAGAACACTGAAGCTTTCTTT
cdr3_length: 14; v_call: TRBV28; j_call: TRBJ2-7; d_call: TRBD1; clone_size: .; cdr3_aa: CASSPGQARYEQYF; cdr3_nt: TGTGCCAGCAGTCCCGGACAGGCCCGGTACGAGCAGTACTTC
cdr3_length: 14; v_call: TRBV9; j_call: TRBJ2-5; d_call: TRBD1; clone_size: .; cdr3_aa: CASSPTGGAETQYF; cdr3_nt: TGTGCCAGCAGCCCAACAGGGGGCGCGGAGACCCAGTACTTC
cdr3_length: 11; v_call: TRBV2; j_call: TRBJ2-5; d_call: .; clone_size: .; cdr3_aa: CASNRRETQYF; cdr3_nt: TGTGCCAGCAACAGGAGAGAGACCCAGTACTTC
cdr3_length: 13; v_call: TRBV7-8; j_call: TRBJ2-7; d_call: .; clone_size: .; cdr3_aa: CASNTRGDYEQYF; cdr3_nt: TGTGCCAGCAACACCCGCGGGGACTACGAGCAGTACTTC
cdr3_length: 19; v_call: TRBV5-1; j_call: TRBJ2-1; d_call: .; clone_size: .; cdr3_aa: CASSFTGRAPRSSYNEQFF; cdr3_nt: TGCGCCAGCAGCTTTACAGGGAGGGCTCCTAGGAGCTCCTACAATGAGCAGTTCTTC
cdr3_length: 15; v_call: TRBV5-4; j_call: TRBJ1-2; d_call: .; clone_size: .; cdr3_aa: CASSPRTGVGYGYTF; cdr3_nt: TGTGCCAGCAGCCCGAGGACCGGGGTCGGCTATGGCTACACCTTC
cdr3_length: 11; v_call: TRBV27; j_call: TRBJ2-7; d_call: .; clone_size: .; cdr3_aa: CASSRNTEQYF; cdr3_nt: TGTGCCAGCAGCAGGAACACCGAGCAGTACTTC
cdr3_length: 19; v_call: TRBV27; j_call: TRBJ1-2; d_call: TRBD1; clone_size: .; cdr3_aa: CASSVRASTGGVINYGYTF; cdr3_nt: TGTGCCAGCAGTGTCAGGGCATCGACAGGGGGCGTGATTAACTATGGCTACACCTTC
cdr3_length: 12; v_call: TRBV6-6; j_call: TRBJ2-1; d_call: .; clone_size: .; cdr3_aa: CASSYPDNEQFF; cdr3_nt: TGTGCCAGCAGTTACCCCGACAATGAGCAGTTCTTC
cdr3_length: 15; v_call: TRBV6-5; j_call: TRBJ2-7; d_call: TRBD2; clone_size: .; cdr3_aa: CASSSTTSGGFEQYF; cdr3_nt: TGTGCCAGCAGTTCTACGACTAGCGGGGGGTTCGAGCAGTACTTC
cdr3_length: 14; v_call: TRBV29-1; j_call: TRBJ2-7; d_call: TRBD2; clone_size: .; cdr3_aa: CSVEDRTSPREQYF; cdr3_nt: TGCAGCGTTGAAGATCGGACTAGTCCCCGCGAGCAGTACTTC
cdr3_length: 15; v_call: TRBV28; j_call: TRBJ2-5; d_call: .; clone_size: .; cdr3_aa: CASSFDLTVGETQYF; cdr3_nt: TGTGCCAGCAGTTTTGACCTGACAGTGGGCGAGACCCAGTACTTC
cdr3_length: 16; v_call: TRBV25-1; j_call: TRBJ1-6; d_call: .; clone_size: .; cdr3_aa: CASSEGKGGYNSPLHF; cdr3_nt: TGTGCCAGCAGTGAAGGGAAAGGGGGCTATAATTCACCCCTCCACTTT
cdr3_length: 12; v_call: TRBV5-1; j_call: TRBJ2-7; d_call: TRBD1; clone_size: once; cdr3_aa: CASNRGWREQYF; cdr3_nt: TGCGCCAGCAACAGGGGATGGCGCGAGCAGTACTTC
cdr3_length: 14; v_call: TRBV28; j_call: TRBJ2-7; d_call: TRBD2; clone_size: .; cdr3_aa: CASTEGLAGYEQYF; cdr3_nt: TGTGCCAGCACCGAGGGACTAGCGGGCTACGAGCAGTACTTC
cdr3_length: 14; v_call: TRBV7-9; j_call: TRBJ1-1; d_call: .; clone_size: .; cdr3_aa: CASSLFTAHTEAFF; cdr3_nt: TGTGCCAGCAGCTTATTCACTGCTCACACTGAAGCTTTCTTT
cdr3_length: 11; v_call: TRBV20-1; j_call: TRBJ2-1; d_call: .; clone_size: .; cdr3_aa: CSVRQYNEQFF; cdr3_nt: TGCAGTGTCAGACAGTACAATGAGCAGTTCTTC
cdr3_length: 13; v_call: TRBV28; j_call: TRBJ2-1; d_call: .; clone_size: once; cdr3_aa: CASSFRGVYEQFF; cdr3_nt: TGTGCCAGCAGTTTCAGGGGGGTATATGAGCAGTTCTTC
cdr3_length: 16; v_call: TRBV10-1; j_call: TRBJ1-1; d_call: TRBD1; clone_size: .; cdr3_aa: CASRIDRGRPNTEAFF; cdr3_nt: TGCGCCAGCCGGATAGACAGGGGGCGGCCTAACACTGAAGCTTTCTTT
cdr3_length: 15; v_call: TRBV11-2; j_call: TRBJ2-1; d_call: TRBD2; clone_size: few; cdr3_aa: CASSLRTSGYNEQFF; cdr3_nt: TGTGCCAGCAGCCTTAGGACTAGCGGTTACAATGAGCAGTTCTTC
cdr3_length: 16; v_call: TRBV5-6; j_call: TRBJ2-7; d_call: TRBD1; clone_size: .; cdr3_aa: CASDLSGGRVDYEQYF; cdr3_nt: TGTGCCAGCGACCTTTCAGGGGGCCGGGTCGACTACGAGCAGTACTTC
cdr3_length: 13; v_call: TRBV27; j_call: TRBJ2-7; d_call: .; clone_size: .; cdr3_aa: CASRVNPRGEQYF; cdr3_nt: TGTGCCAGCAGAGTCAATCCTCGGGGCGAGCAGTACTTC
cdr3_length: 12; v_call: TRBV29-1; j_call: TRBJ2-1; d_call: TRBD2; clone_size: .; cdr3_aa: CRVGGRADEQFF; cdr3_nt: TGCAGGGTGGGTGGGAGGGCCGATGAGCAGTTCTTC
cdr3_length: 16; v_call: TRBV28; j_call: TRBJ1-4; d_call: .; clone_size: .; cdr3_aa: CATLRSTRENNEKLFF; cdr3_nt: TGTGCCACCCTAAGGAGTACCCGGGAGAATAATGAAAAACTGTTTTTT
cdr3_length: 17; v_call: TRBV4-1; j_call: TRBJ1-1; d_call: .; clone_size: few; cdr3_aa: CASSTHRNRGRDTEAFF; cdr3_nt: TGCGCCAGCAGCACACACCGAAACCGGGGTAGAGACACTGAAGCTTTCTTT
cdr3_length: 17; v_call: TRBV7-8; j_call: TRBJ2-3; d_call: TRBD2; clone_size: .; cdr3_aa: CASSQGTSGSPTDTQYF; cdr3_nt: TGTGCCAGCAGCCAAGGCACTAGCGGGAGCCCCACAGATACGCAGTATTTT